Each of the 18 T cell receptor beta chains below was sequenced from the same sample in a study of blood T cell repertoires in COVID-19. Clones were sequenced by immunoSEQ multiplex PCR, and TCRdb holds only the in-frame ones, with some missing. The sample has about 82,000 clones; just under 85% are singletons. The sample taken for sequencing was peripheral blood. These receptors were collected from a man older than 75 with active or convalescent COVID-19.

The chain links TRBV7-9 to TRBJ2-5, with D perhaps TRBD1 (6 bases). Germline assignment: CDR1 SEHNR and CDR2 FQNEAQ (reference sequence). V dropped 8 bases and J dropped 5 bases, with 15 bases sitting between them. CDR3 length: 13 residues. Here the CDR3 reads CASVSPGVETQYF. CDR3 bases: TGTGCCAGCGTTTCCCCAGGGGTCGAGACCCAGTACTTC.

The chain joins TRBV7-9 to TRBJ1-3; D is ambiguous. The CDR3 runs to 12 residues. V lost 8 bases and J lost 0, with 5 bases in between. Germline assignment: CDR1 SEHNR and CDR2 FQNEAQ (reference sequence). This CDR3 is CASGLSGNTIYF. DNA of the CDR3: TGTGCCAGCGGCCTCTCTGGAAACACCATATATTTT.

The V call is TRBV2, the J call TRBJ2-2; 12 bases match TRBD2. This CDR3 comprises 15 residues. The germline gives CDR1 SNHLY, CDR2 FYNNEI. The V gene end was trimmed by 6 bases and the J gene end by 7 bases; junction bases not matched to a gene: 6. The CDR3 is CASSWTSGIIGELFF. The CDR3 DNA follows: TGTGCCAGCAGCTGGACTAGCGGGATAATCGGGGAGCTGTTTTTT.

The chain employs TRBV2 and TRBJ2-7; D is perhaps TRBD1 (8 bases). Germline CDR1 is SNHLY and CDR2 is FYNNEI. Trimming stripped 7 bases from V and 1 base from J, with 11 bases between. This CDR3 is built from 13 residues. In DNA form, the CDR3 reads TGTGCCAGCAACAGGGGGGGGTCCTACGAGCAGTACGTC. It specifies CASNRGGSYEQYV.

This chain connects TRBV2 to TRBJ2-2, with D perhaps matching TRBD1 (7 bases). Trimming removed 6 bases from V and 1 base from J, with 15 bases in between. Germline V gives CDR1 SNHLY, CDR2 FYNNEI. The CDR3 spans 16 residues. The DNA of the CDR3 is TGTGCCAGCAGGCAGGAGGGGGCCGTGAACACCGGGGAGCTGTTTTTT. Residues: CASRQEGAVNTGELFF.

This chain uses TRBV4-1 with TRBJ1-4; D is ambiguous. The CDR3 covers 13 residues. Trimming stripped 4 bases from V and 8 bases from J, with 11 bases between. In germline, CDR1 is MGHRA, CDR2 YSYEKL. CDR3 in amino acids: CASSPREGEKLFF. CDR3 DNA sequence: TGCGCCAGCAGCCCCCGGGAGGGCGAAAAACTGTTTTTT.

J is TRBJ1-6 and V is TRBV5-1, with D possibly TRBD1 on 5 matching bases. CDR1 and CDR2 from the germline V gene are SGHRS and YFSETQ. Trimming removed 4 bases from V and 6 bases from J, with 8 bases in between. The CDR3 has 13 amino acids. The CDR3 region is CASSRDSNSPLHF. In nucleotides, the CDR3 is TGCGCCAGCAGCCGTGACAGTAATTCACCCCTCCACTTT.

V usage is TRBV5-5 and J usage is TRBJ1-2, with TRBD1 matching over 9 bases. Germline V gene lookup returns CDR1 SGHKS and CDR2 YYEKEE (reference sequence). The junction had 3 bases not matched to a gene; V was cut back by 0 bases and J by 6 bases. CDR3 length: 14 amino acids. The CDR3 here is CASSLEQGADGYTF. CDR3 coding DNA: TGTGCCAGCAGCTTGGAACAGGGGGCTGATGGCTACACCTTC. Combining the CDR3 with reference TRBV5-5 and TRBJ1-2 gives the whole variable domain DAGVTQSPTHLIKTRGQQVTLRCSPISGHKSVSWYQQVLGQGPQFIFQYYEKEERGRGNFPDRFSARQFPNYSSELNVNALLLGDSALYLCASSLEQGADGYTFGSGTRLTVV.

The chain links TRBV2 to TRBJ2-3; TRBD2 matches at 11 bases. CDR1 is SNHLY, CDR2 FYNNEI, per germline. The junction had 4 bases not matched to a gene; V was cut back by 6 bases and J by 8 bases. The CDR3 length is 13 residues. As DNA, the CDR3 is TGTGCCAGCAGGGGACTAGCGGTTGGTACGCAGTATTTT. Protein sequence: CASRGLAVGTQYF.

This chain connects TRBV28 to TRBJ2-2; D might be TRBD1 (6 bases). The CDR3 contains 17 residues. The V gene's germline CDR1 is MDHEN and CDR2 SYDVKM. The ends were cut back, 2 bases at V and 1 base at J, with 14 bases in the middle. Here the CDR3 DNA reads TGTGCCAGCAGTTTACTCCTGGACAGTCTGAACACCGGGGAGCTGTTTTTT. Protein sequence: CASSLLLDSLNTGELFF.

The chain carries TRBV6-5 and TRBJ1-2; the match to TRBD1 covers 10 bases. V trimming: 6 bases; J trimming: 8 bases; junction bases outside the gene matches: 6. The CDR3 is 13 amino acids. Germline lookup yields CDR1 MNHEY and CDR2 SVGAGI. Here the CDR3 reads CASRRTGGEGYTF. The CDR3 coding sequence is TGTGCCAGCAGGAGGACAGGGGGAGAGGGCTACACCTTC.

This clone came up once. CDR3 region: CASSPSGGANQPQHF. The CDR3, as DNA: TGTGCCAGCAGCCCTTCGGGGGGCGCCAATCAGCCCCAGCATTTT. The gene calls are TRBV7-2 and TRBJ1-5; a possible D gene is TRBD1 (6 bases). The ends were cut back, 5 bases at V and 3 bases at J, with 14 bases in the middle. The CDR3 loop spans 15 amino acids. CDR1 and CDR2 from the germline V gene are SGHTA and FQGNSA.

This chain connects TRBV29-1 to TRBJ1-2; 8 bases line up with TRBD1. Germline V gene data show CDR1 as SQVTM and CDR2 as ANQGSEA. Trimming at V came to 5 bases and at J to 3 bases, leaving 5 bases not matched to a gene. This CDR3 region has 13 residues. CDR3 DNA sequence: TGCAGCGTTCGGTCAGGGGGCCACTATGGCTACACCTTC. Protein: CSVRSGGHYGYTF.

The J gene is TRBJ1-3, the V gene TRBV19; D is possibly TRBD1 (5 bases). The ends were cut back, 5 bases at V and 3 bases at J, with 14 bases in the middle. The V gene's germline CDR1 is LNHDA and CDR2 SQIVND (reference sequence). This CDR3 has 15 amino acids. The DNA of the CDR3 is TGTGCCAGTAGTCGAGTCAGGGCTCTTGGAAACACCATATATTTT. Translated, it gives CASSRVRALGNTIYF.

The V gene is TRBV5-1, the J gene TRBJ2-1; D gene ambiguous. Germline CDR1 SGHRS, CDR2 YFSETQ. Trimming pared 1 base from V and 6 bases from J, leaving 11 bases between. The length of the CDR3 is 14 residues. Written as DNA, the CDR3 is TGCGCCAGCAGCTTGCCCCGCCTCGGCAATGAGCAGTTCTTC. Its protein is CASSLPRLGNEQFF.

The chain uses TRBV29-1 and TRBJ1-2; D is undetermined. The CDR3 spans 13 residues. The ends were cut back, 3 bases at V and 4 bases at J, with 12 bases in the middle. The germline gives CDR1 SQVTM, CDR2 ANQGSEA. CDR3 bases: TGCAGCGTTGATGCCGCCAGTTCCTATGGCTACACCTTC. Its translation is CSVDAASSYGYTF.

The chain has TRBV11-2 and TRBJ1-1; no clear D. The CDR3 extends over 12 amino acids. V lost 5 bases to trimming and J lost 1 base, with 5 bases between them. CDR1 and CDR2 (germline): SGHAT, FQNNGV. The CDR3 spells CASSQKNTEAFF. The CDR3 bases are TGTGCCAGCAGCCAGAAGAACACTGAAGCTTTCTTT.

CDR3 sequence (DNA): TGCGCCAGCAGCGGGGGACAGGGGCGGGGAGAGACCCAGTACTTC. This encodes CASSGGQGRGETQYF. This chain uses TRBV5-1 with TRBJ2-5, with TRBD1 identical over 10 bases. Trimming took 4 bases from V and 4 from J; bases not matched to a gene: 7. The CDR3 contains 15 residues. Germline V gene sequence: CDR1 SGHRS, CDR2 YFSETQ. The variable domain in full, completed from reference TRBV5-1 and TRBJ2-5, reads KAGVTQTPRYLIKTRGQQVTLSCSPISGHRSVSWYQQTPGQGLQFLFEYFSETQRNKGNFPGRFSGRQFSNSRSEMNVSTLELGDSALYLCASSGGQGRGETQYFGPGTRLLVL.